A single sample is the source of the 31 T cell receptor beta chains below, sequenced in a study of blood T cells in healthy people across ages. Together with a sample-barcoded 5' primer, a J-beta primer mix was included in a second PCR lasting roughly 6 to 12 cycles. TCRdb fed the 5' RACE reads into MiXCR, producing one record per CDR3 protein. This sample has about 1.7 million distinct CDR3 sequences; approximately 28% occur once, and the top ten carry roughly 8%. The sequenced sample consisted of blood. The receptors originated from a woman aged 25-40 years in good health.

V gene TRBV28 combines with J gene TRBJ2-7; D is ambiguous. V lost 5 bases, J lost 0 bases, and 17 bases lay in between. This CDR3 is 16 amino acids long. CDR1 and CDR2 from the germline V gene are MDHEN and SYDVKM. The CDR3 DNA reads TGTGCCAGCAGTGGGTCAGACGGCCACATCTCCTACGAGCAGTACTTC. Protein: CASSGSDGHISYEQYF. The complete variable domain, with remaining parts taken from reference TRBV28 and TRBJ2-7, reads DVKVTQSSRYLVKRTGEKVFLECVQDMDHENMFWYRQDPGLGLRLIYFSYDVKMKEKGDIPEGYSVSREKKERFSLILESASTNQTSMYLCASSGSDGHISYEQYFGPGTRLTVT.

The table lists this clonotype with a few counts. The chain carries TRBV5-1 and TRBJ1-5; the match to TRBD1 covers 8 bases. Unmatched junction bases numbered 9, after V lost 0 bases and J lost 4 bases. This CDR3 is 17 amino acids long. The germline CDR1 and CDR2 sequences are SGHRS and YFSETQ. CDR3 loop: CASSLAGGPKKNQPQHF. Here the CDR3 DNA reads TGCGCCAGCAGCTTGGCAGGGGGCCCCAAAAAAAATCAGCCCCAGCATTTT.

This rearrangement joins TRBV6-6 to TRBJ2-5; TRBD1 matches at 7 bases. With V trimmed by 6 bases and J by 5 bases, 15 bases remained unmatched. Germline lookup yields CDR1 MNHNY and CDR2 SVGAGI (reference sequence). The CDR3 contains 16 residues. This chain's CDR3 is CASSHAPGRGHETQYF. The CDR3 bases are TGTGCCAGCAGCCACGCACCGGGTAGGGGGCACGAGACCCAGTACTTC.

Many counts were recorded for this clonotype. V gene TRBV27 combines with J gene TRBJ2-4; 8 bases map to TRBD1. CDR1 and CDR2 from the germline V gene are MNHEY and SMNVEV (reference sequence). Trimming cost V 3 bases and J 6 bases; bases outside gene matches: 4. CDR3 length: 14 residues. CDR3 sequence: CASSLYGQGNIQYF. The CDR3 DNA sequence: TGTGCCAGCAGTTTGTACGGACAGGGAAACATTCAGTACTTC.

The sample holds many counts of this clonotype. The chain recombines TRBV20-1 with TRBJ2-4; 7 bases line up with TRBD2. V shed 7 bases, J shed 3 bases, and the junction held 3 bases outside the gene matches. CDR1 and CDR2 (germline): DFQATT, SNEGSKA (reference sequence). The CDR3 loop spans 12 amino acids. CDR3 nucleotides: TGCAGTGGCAGCGGGAACAAAAACATTCAGTACTTC. Protein: CSGSGNKNIQYF.

There are many counts of this clonotype. The gene calls are TRBV4-1 and TRBJ1-6; TRBD1 agrees at 8 bases. The CDR3 spans 15 residues. Per germline, CDR1 MGHRA and CDR2 YSYEKL. V lost 2 bases and J lost 8; bases outside the gene matches: 5. In DNA form, the CDR3 reads TGCGCCAGCAGCCAACCGACAGGGGTTGATTCACCCCTCCACTTT. Translated, it gives CASSQPTGVDSPLHF.

The gene calls are TRBV11-2 and TRBJ2-7; D is perhaps TRBD1 (6 bases). The CDR3 is 16 amino acids. The germline V gene encodes CDR1 SGHAT and CDR2 FQNNGV. The V and J ends lost 3 bases and 0 bases respectively, with 15 bases between them. The CDR3 region is CASSFSRQANSYEQYF. The CDR3 DNA follows: TGTGCCAGCAGCTTCTCCAGACAGGCTAACTCCTACGAGCAGTACTTC.

This clonotype was counted many times. The chain is built from TRBV12-3 or TRBV12-4 and TRBJ2-1; 9 nucleotides agree with TRBD1. Losses at the gene ends were 8 bases for V and 9 bases for J; bases not matched to a gene: 8. The CDR3 extends over 13 amino acids. The CDR3 reads CASSGTGFGEQFF. In DNA form, the CDR3 reads TGTGCCAGCTCGGGGACAGGGTTTGGTGAGCAGTTCTTC.

This chain links TRBV12-3 or TRBV12-4 with TRBJ2-1; 9 bases fit TRBD2. The trim removed 5 bases at V and 9 bases at J, leaving 14 bases unmatched. The CDR3 sequence is 16 residues long. Here the CDR3 reads CASSPTRTSVRPEQFF. CDR3 coding DNA: TGTGCCAGCAGTCCAACCCGGACTAGCGTGAGACCTGAGCAGTTCTTC.

A remark on this clonotype: Being one base from a much bigger clone, this may be a read error. DNA of the CDR3: TGTGCCATCGGTGAGTCCTCCGGCACAGATACGCAGTATTTT. The encoded protein is CAIGESSGTDTQYF. This chain joins TRBV10-3 and TRBJ2-3, with D unclear. This CDR3 is 14 amino acids long. Germline loops: CDR1 ENHRY, CDR2 SYGVKD.

This clonotype has a handful of counts. The chain uses TRBV4-1 and TRBJ2-2; D remains ambiguous. The V end was cut by 0 bases, the J end by 5 bases, with 13 bases between. The CDR3 sequence is 16 residues long. Looked up from germline, CDR1 is MGHRA and CDR2 is YSYEKL. In nucleotides, the CDR3 is TGCGCCAGCAGCCAAGAAGGACGGCGAACGACCGGGGAGCTGTTTTTT. Translation gives CASSQEGRRTTGELFF.

This clonotype was seen a few times. The chain recombines TRBV9 with TRBJ2-4; a possible D gene is TRBD1 (6 bases). This CDR3 spans 15 amino acids. The ends were cut back, 1 base at V and 2 bases at J, with 10 bases in the middle. The germline CDR1 and CDR2 sequences are SGDLS and YYNGEE. CDR3 in DNA: TGTGCCAGCAGCGTAAGCGACAGGCCCAAAAACATTCAGTACTTC. Protein sequence: CASSVSDRPKNIQYF.

This clonotype has more than one count but fewer than ten. Its ends do not fully match the called genes, so a read error is possible. The rearrangement links TRBV20-1 to TRBJ2-1; TRBD2 aligns across 10 bases. The CDR3 loop spans 15 amino acids. Germline V gene sequence: CDR1 DFQATT, CDR2 SNEGSKA (reference sequence). CDR3: CSARERGGLGNEQFF. The CDR3, as DNA: TGTAGTGCTAGGGAGCGGGGGGGCCTGGGCAATGAGCAGTTCTTC.

This clonotype was counted a few times. The chain joins TRBV10-2 to TRBJ1-2, with a possible D match to TRBD1 (5 bases). This CDR3 contains 14 residues. V was trimmed by 8 bases and J by 4 bases, leaving 17 bases between them. Germline V CDR1 and CDR2: WSHSY, SAAADI. CDR3 amino acids: CASGSNAGLYGYTF. CDR3 bases: TGCGCCAGCGGGTCCAATGCAGGGCTCTATGGCTACACCTTC.

V gene TRBV10-2 combines with J gene TRBJ2-7, with 10 bases aligning to TRBD1. Germline CDR1 and CDR2: WSHSY and SAAADI. Trimming at V came to 4 bases and at J to 6 bases, leaving 6 bases not matched to a gene. This CDR3 has 14 amino acids. As DNA, the CDR3 is TGCGCCAGCAGTGGCGACAGGGGGCCGGGCGAGCAGTACTTC. This translates into CASSGDRGPGEQYF.

This clonotype was detected only once. The CDR3 spells CASHMGLGQYTEAFF. The CDR3 region has the DNA TGTGCCAGCCACATGGGGCTCGGACAGTACACTGAAGCTTTCTTT. This sequence joins TRBV6-2 or TRBV6-3 and TRBJ1-1, with D possibly TRBD1 on 6 matching bases. The CDR3 extends over 15 amino acids. Germline V lookup: CDR1 MNHEY, CDR2 SVGEGT. The V end was cut by 8 bases, the J end by 3 bases, with 19 bases between.

In its sample, this clonotype was seen a few times. This chain uses TRBV20-1 with TRBJ2-7; D may be TRBD2 (6 bases). The CDR3 length is 15 residues. CDR1 is DFQATT, CDR2 SNEGSKA, per germline (reference sequence). V shed 3 bases and J shed 7 bases, with 22 bases lying between them. CDR3: CSASPIAEPSGEQYF. CDR3 nucleotide sequence: TGCAGTGCTAGTCCCATAGCGGAGCCTTCGGGTGAGCAGTACTTC.

This clonotype has just a few counts. V gene TRBV3-1 combines with J gene TRBJ1-1; the D gene is possibly TRBD1 (6 bases). Trimming removed 4 bases at V and 5 bases at J, with 20 bases between. CDR1 and CDR2 (germline): LGHDT, YNNKEL (reference sequence). The CDR3 contains 16 residues. The CDR3 here is CASSRLRPGDATEAFF. CDR3 DNA sequence: TGTGCCAGCAGCCGTTTGAGGCCAGGGGATGCGACTGAAGCTTTCTTT.

At least ten counts were recorded for this clonotype. The gene calls are TRBV9 and TRBJ2-5, with 9 bases lining up with TRBD1. Germline CDR1 SGDLS, CDR2 YYNGEE. V dropped 2 bases and J dropped 4; count of bases not matched to a gene: 0. There are 13 residues in the CDR3. The CDR3 nucleotides read TGTGCCAGCAGCGTGGGACAGGGAGAGACCCAGTACTTC. Its translation is CASSVGQGETQYF.

V gene TRBV18 combines with J gene TRBJ2-5; D is possibly TRBD2 (6 bases). This CDR3 region has 14 residues. Germline V lookup: CDR1 KGHSH, CDR2 LQKENI. V was trimmed by 3 bases and J by 4 bases, leaving 12 bases between them. CDR3 DNA sequence: TGTGCCAGCTCACCGAGGAGGGAAAGAGAGACCCAGTACTTC. It translates to CASSPRRERETQYF.

Turning to this clonotype: One end of the junction fails to match germline, which may point to a read error. This sequence joins TRBV20-1 and TRBJ2-3; a possible D gene is TRBD2 (6 bases). CDR3 length: 14 amino acids. CDR1 DFQATT and CDR2 SNEGSKA come from the germline V gene (reference sequence). In DNA, the CDR3 is TGCAGTGGGAAGGCGGGGCCTAGCACAGATACGCGGTATTTT. It specifies CSGKAGPSTDTRYF.

V and J are TRBV7-2 and TRBJ2-3; D is undetermined. Germline loops: CDR1 SGHTA, CDR2 FQGNSA. Trimming shortened V by 2 bases and J by 4 bases, and 19 bases separated the two germline ends. This CDR3 has 17 amino acids. In DNA, the CDR3 is TGTGCCAGCAGCTTAATTGCGGCCAAAAGGAATGCAGATACGCAGTATTTT. It yields the protein CASSLIAAKRNADTQYF.

The chain couples TRBV11-1 to TRBJ1-1; D remains unclear. Germline lookup yields CDR1 SGHAT and CDR2 FQDESV (reference sequence). This CDR3 is built from 15 residues. V was cut by 5 bases and J by 1 base, with 14 bases left in between. The DNA of the CDR3 is TGTGCCAGCAGCACCGAGATAGGGCCGAACACTGAAGCTTTCTTT. It codes for CASSTEIGPNTEAFF.

In the case of this clonotype: This may come from a read error, since a much larger clone is one base off. The chain has TRBV25-1 and TRBJ2-5; D is possibly TRBD2 (5 bases). The last part of the DNA fits TRBJ2-7 better; the J call may be wrong. The CDR3 is made up of 12 amino acids. The germline V gene has CDR1 MGHDK and CDR2 SYGVNS. The CDR3 loop is CASRAMDCEQYF. CDR3 bases: TGTGCCAGCAGGGCTATGGACTGCGAGCAGTACTTC.

This chain joins TRBV20-1 and TRBJ2-7, with 10 bases fitting TRBD2. In germline, CDR1 is DFQATT, CDR2 SNEGSKA (reference sequence). The length of the CDR3 is 17 residues. V was clipped by 0 bases and J by 7 bases; unmatched bases: 15. The CDR3 DNA reads TGCAGTGCTAGAGATCGATCTAGCGGGAGAAAAACGAGTGAGCAGTACTTC. Protein sequence: CSARDRSSGRKTSEQYF.

Ten or more counts support this clonotype. The genes are TRBV10-3 and TRBJ2-7; TRBD1 matches 8 bases. The CDR3 covers 16 residues. The germline CDR1 and CDR2 sequences are ENHRY and SYGVKD. V lost 4 bases and J lost 2; bases outside the gene matches: 10. Here the CDR3 DNA reads TGTGCCATCAGTGCCTCCCCCGGGACAGGAGCCTACGAGCAGTACTTC. Amino acids: CAISASPGTGAYEQYF.

J is TRBJ2-3 and V is TRBV29-1; 13 nucleotides align to TRBD2. The CDR3 is 14 amino acids. V shed 7 bases, J shed 5 bases, and the junction held 6 bases outside the gene matches. Germline V gene lookup returns CDR1 SQVTM and CDR2 ANQGSEA. The chain's CDR3 is CSGGLAGALDTQYF. The DNA for the CDR3 is TGCAGCGGTGGACTAGCGGGAGCCCTAGATACGCAGTATTTT.

There are many counts of this clonotype. V and J are TRBV7-2 and TRBJ2-1, with 11 nucleotides matching TRBD2. The CDR3 is made up of 14 amino acids. Trimming took 6 bases from V and 6 from J; bases not matched to a gene: 4. The V gene's germline CDR1 is SGHTA and CDR2 FQGNSA. The CDR3 here is CASSTSGRANEQFF. CDR3 DNA sequence: TGTGCCAGCAGTACTAGCGGGAGAGCCAATGAGCAGTTCTTC.

The rearrangement links TRBV7-6 to TRBJ2-2; D unresolved. The V and J ends lost 4 bases and 3 bases respectively, with 9 bases between them. The V gene's germline CDR1 is SGHVS and CDR2 FNYEAQ. The CDR3 is 14 amino acids. The CDR3 region is CASSSKFYTGELFF. CDR3 DNA: TGTGCCAGCAGCTCGAAATTCTACACCGGGGAGCTGTTTTTT.

This clonotype has more than one count but fewer than ten. For the CDR3, the DNA is TGCGCCAGCAGCTTGGGAGGGGGAGTCTTCACTGAAGCTTTCTTT. The encoded protein is CASSLGGGVFTEAFF. The chain links TRBV5-1 to TRBJ1-1; D is possibly TRBD1 (6 bases). Trimming took 0 bases from V and 4 from J, leaving 13 bases between them. This CDR3 region has 15 residues. Germline assignment: CDR1 SGHRS and CDR2 YFSETQ.

This clonotype appeared a few times. The chain recombines TRBV5-5 with TRBJ2-6, with D hard to call. This CDR3 contains 15 residues. Germline lookup yields CDR1 SGHKS and CDR2 YYEKEE (reference sequence). V was clipped by 4 bases and J by 3 bases, with 11 bases between them. CDR3 DNA: TGTGCCAGCAGCCCCGTCGGAGTTGGGGCCAACGTCCTGACTTTC. This encodes CASSPVGVGANVLTF.